The rows below give T cell receptor beta chains drawn from one sample of a study of blood T cells in healthy people across ages. TCRdb re-called the 5' RACE reads with MiXCR, one entry per CDR3 protein. The table includes a few hundred thousand distinct CDR3 sequences, approximately 27% detected once. The sample was blood. The origin of the receptors is a woman in her sixties or seventies in good health. The CDR3 runs from the conserved cysteine through the conserved F or W. Fields, in order: D gene, J gene, V gene, CDR3 length, clone size, CDR3 protein, CDR3 DNA. The D gene is left open where the match is weak. Some rows mark clone size as missing; the rest say once, few, many or name a class of expanded clone.

TRBD1 TRBJ2-7 TRBV18 13 many CASSPGQGNEQYF TGTGCCAGCTCACCGGGACAGGGGAACGAGCAGTACTTC
- TRBJ1-5 TRBV18 14 few CASSPGLRNQPQHF TGTGCCAGCTCCCCAGGGCTTCGGAATCAGCCCCAGCATTTT
TRBD1 TRBJ1-4 TRBV5-4 15 - CASSTQGAPNEKLFF TGTGCCAGCAGCACCCAGGGGGCGCCTAATGAAAAACTGTTTTTT
- TRBJ2-7 TRBV6-6 13 - CASRDWSSYEQYF TGTGCCAGTCGAGACTGGAGCTCCTACGAGCAGTACTTC
- TRBJ1-4 TRBV27 15 - CASSSAGATNEKLFF TGTGCCAGCAGTTCTGCGGGTGCAACTAATGAAAAACTGTTTTTT
- TRBJ1-2 TRBV13 15 few CANSQKRSLNYGYTF TGTGCCAACAGCCAGAAGAGGTCATTAAACTATGGCTACACCTTC
TRBD1 TRBJ1-3 TRBV6-4 16 - CASSDDTDREGNTIYF TGTGCCAGCAGTGATGATACTGACAGGGAAGGAAACACCATATATTTT
- TRBJ2-1 TRBV5-1 16 few CASSWGPGTTYNEQFF TGCGCCAGCAGCTGGGGGCCCGGTACTACCTACAATGAGCAGTTCTTC
TRBD2 TRBJ2-3 TRBV20-1 15 - CSARGSAGNTDTQYF TGCAGTGCTAGAGGTTCAGCGGGGAACACAGATACGCAGTATTTT
- TRBJ2-1 TRBV7-2 16 - CASSLEGQRAYNEQFF TGTGCCAGCAGCTTAGAGGGCCAGCGGGCCTACAATGAGCAGTTCTTC
- TRBJ2-5 TRBV4-3 13 many CASSQVGQETQYF TGCGCCAGCAGCCAAGTGGGCCAAGAGACCCAGTACTTC
TRBD2 TRBJ2-3 TRBV5-4 15 - CASSFGGLVGDTQYF TGTGCCAGCAGCTTTGGAGGACTAGTTGGAGATACGCAGTATTTT
TRBD1 TRBJ2-1 TRBV5-5 15 few CASSPGQGGNNEQFF TGTGCCAGCAGCCCGGGACAGGGAGGCAACAATGAGCAGTTCTTC
- TRBJ2-5 TRBV15 14 - CATSKGRAGETQYF TGTGCCACCAGCAAGGGGAGAGCGGGAGAGACCCAGTACTTC
TRBD1 TRBJ1-6 TRBV7-2 15 - CASSPDRHYNSPLHF TGTGCCAGCAGCCCGGACAGGCACTATAATTCACCCCTCCACTTT
- TRBJ1-5 TRBV25-1 18 once CASSEPPEGGGGNQPQHF TGTGCCAGCAGTGAACCCCCAGAGGGAGGGGGGGGCAATCAGCCCCAGCATTTT
TRBD1 TRBJ1-3 TRBV27 13 - CASRPTGGNTIYF TGTGCCAGCAGGCCGACAGGGGGAAACACCATATATTTT
- TRBJ2-2 TRBV7-9 16 - CASSSTIAILTGELFF TGTGCCAGCAGCTCGACGATAGCAATCCTCACCGGGGAGCTGTTTTTT
- TRBJ2-7 TRBV20-1 11 - CSAETGHEQYF TGCAGTGCTGAAACAGGGCACGAGCAGTACTTC
TRBD1 TRBJ2-6 TRBV29-1 17 few CSVPTGTGVSGANVLTF TGCAGCGTTCCAACCGGGACAGGGGTTTCTGGGGCCAACGTCCTGACTTTC
- TRBJ2-6 TRBV4-3 13 few CASSQLQGNVLTF TGCGCCAGCAGCCAATTACAGGGCAACGTCCTGACTTTC
- TRBJ2-1 TRBV7-7 14 - CASSLEPGAGEQFF TGTGCTAGCAGCTTAGAACCAGGCGCGGGGGAGCAGTTCTTC
TRBD1 TRBJ1-5 TRBV3-1 14 - CASRLGGGWQPQHF TGTGCCAGCAGGCTAGGGGGCGGATGGCAGCCCCAGCATTTT
- TRBJ1-2 TRBV4-3 16 - CASSQGSQDGSYGYTF TGCGCCAGCAGCCAAGGGAGCCAAGACGGGAGCTATGGCTACACCTTC
TRBD2 TRBJ2-5 TRBV7-3 15 - CASSFGLAGRETQYF TGTGCCAGCAGCTTCGGACTAGCGGGGAGGGAGACCCAGTACTTC
TRBD2 TRBJ2-7 TRBV7-2 15 few CASSLVVSSGGSQYF TGTGCCAGCAGCTTAGTGGTGTCTAGCGGGGGTTCCCAGTACTTC
- TRBJ1-2 TRBV6-6 15 - CASIGQNEANYGYTF TGTGCCAGCATAGGACAGAACGAAGCTAACTATGGCTACACCTTC
- TRBJ1-3 TRBV3-1 15 - CASSQDTYSGNTIYF TGTGCCAGCAGCCAAGACACCTACTCTGGAAACACCATATATTTT
- TRBJ1-2 TRBV6-5 15 - CASSYKIPGPYGYTF TGTGCCAGCAGTTACAAAATTCCGGGTCCGTATGGCTACACCTTC
TRBD1 TRBJ2-3 TRBV6-2/TRBV6-3 16 - CASSLKGQADTDTQYF TGTGCCAGCAGCCTCAAGGGACAGGCAGACACAGATACGCAGTATTTT
- TRBJ2-1 TRBV7-3 14 - CASSRQGAGYEQFF TGTGCCAGCAGCCGGCAAGGGGCCGGGTATGAGCAGTTCTTC
TRBD1 TRBJ2-2 TRBV5-1 16 - CASSLDAAGTAGELFF TGCGCCAGCAGCTTGGACGCGGCCGGGACAGCCGGGGAGCTGTTTTTT
TRBD1 TRBJ2-7 TRBV6-5 13 few CASSYRDRYEQYF TGTGCCAGCAGTTATAGGGACAGGTACGAGCAGTACTTC
- TRBJ1-1 TRBV15 13 few CATSREKDTEAFF TGTGCCACCAGCAGAGAAAAAGACACTGAAGCTTTCTTT
TRBD2 TRBJ2-3 TRBV7-2 17 - CASSLFPGPGGTDTQYF TGTGCCAGCAGCTTATTCCCGGGGCCGGGAGGGACAGATACGCAGTATTTT
- TRBJ1-2 TRBV7-2 13 - CASSLVKGNGYTF TGTGCCAGCAGCTTAGTAAAGGGGAATGGCTACACCTTC
TRBD1 TRBJ2-1 TRBV2 16 few CASGGSGQGSNNEQFF TGTGCCAGCGGGGGCTCGGGACAGGGGAGTAATAATGAGCAGTTCTTC
TRBD2 TRBJ2-2 TRBV20-1 17 - CSARSTSGGASTGELFF TGCAGTGCTAGATCGACTAGCGGGGGGGCGAGCACCGGGGAGCTGTTTTTT
TRBD2 TRBJ2-5 TRBV29-1 12 few CSASGGQETQYF TGCAGCGCTAGCGGGGGCCAAGAGACCCAGTACTTC
TRBD1 TRBJ2-5 TRBV10-3 16 - CAISESSGQGKETQYF TGTGCCATCAGTGAGTCCTCGGGACAGGGTAAAGAGACCCAGTACTTC
TRBD2 TRBJ2-5 TRBV11-2 17 - CASSLVGVAGLGETQYF TGTGCCAGCAGCTTAGTTGGGGTAGCGGGTTTGGGAGAGACCCAGTACTTC
TRBD1 TRBJ2-1 TRBV7-2 15 few CASQGALGIYNEQFF TGTGCCAGCCAGGGGGCCCTTGGTATCTACAATGAGCAGTTCTTC
- TRBJ1-2 TRBV12-3/TRBV12-4 14 - CASRLGQGNYGYTF TGTGCCAGCAGATTGGGCCAGGGGAACTATGGCTACACCTTC
TRBD2 TRBJ2-3 TRBV11-2 14 few CASRSSGGADTQYF TGTGCCAGCCGATCTAGCGGGGGGGCTGATACGCAGTATTTT
TRBD1 TRBJ2-7 TRBV20-1 14 - CSAGLGQGDYEQYF TGCAGTGCTGGACTCGGACAGGGTGATTACGAGCAGTACTTC
- TRBJ2-5 TRBV6-1 16 few CASSDLGGRYQETQYF TGTGCCAGCAGTGATTTGGGGGGCCGGTACCAAGAGACCCAGTACTTC
- TRBJ2-6 TRBV19 15 - CASSIPGAGANVLTF TGTGCCAGTAGTATCCCCGGGGCTGGGGCCAACGTCCTGACTTTC
TRBD2 TRBJ2-3 TRBV12-3/TRBV12-4 14 few CASCWGGLTDTQYF TGTGCCAGCTGTTGGGGGGGACTCACAGATACGCAGTATTTT
TRBD2 TRBJ2-3 TRBV20-1 16 - CSARGLAGESTDTQYF TGCAGTGCTAGAGGGCTAGCGGGGGAAAGCACAGATACGCAGTATTTT
TRBD2 TRBJ2-5 TRBV5-1 14 few CASSLDTSGETQYF TGCGCCAGCAGCTTGGATACTAGCGGAGAGACCCAGTACTTC
TRBD1 TRBJ1-1 TRBV29-1 14 - CSVEGNTGGGGAFF TGCAGCGTTGAGGGTAATACAGGGGGTGGAGGAGCTTTCTTT
TRBD2 TRBJ2-1 TRBV5-1 15 few CASSSIAGDYNEQFF TGCGCCAGCAGCTCCATAGCGGGGGATTACAATGAGCAGTTCTTC
- TRBJ2-1 TRBV29-1 13 - CSVVWGGGGEQFF TGCAGCGTTGTTTGGGGAGGAGGGGGTGAGCAGTTCTTC
- TRBJ2-5 TRBV12-3/TRBV12-4 14 few CASGGTGGVETQYF TGTGCCAGCGGCGGCACAGGGGGGGTCGAGACCCAGTACTTC
- TRBJ1-1 TRBV18 17 - CASSPLELVSKSTEAFF TGTGCCAGCTCACCACTTGAATTGGTTTCTAAGTCGACTGAAGCTTTCTTT